Listed here is a single TCR beta chain. What it binds is not known. The entry originates in a study of T cell responses to AZD1222 COVID-19 vaccine. Study results and caveats: Nearly half of spike-specific TCRs reportedly target variant regions that are unmutated in the B.1.351 and B.1.1.7 variants. Every sample of the repertoires postdated the peak T cell response. Donors were largely white British and mainly female; clonal diversity was possibly underestimated.

The table came from immunoSEQ multiplex PCR; TCRdb's copy has only in-frame clones and leaves some out. The sample includes 180,000 or so clones, more than 85% of them seen just once. The CDR3 runs to 15 residues. The V gene's germline CDR1 is SGHTA and CDR2 FQGNSA. Trimming removed 3 bases at V and 5 bases at J, with 16 bases between. This chain links TRBV7-2 with TRBJ1-1, with a possible D match to TRBD1 (5 bases). The receptor was isolated from an adult who received the AZD1222 COVID-19 vaccine. The sample in question was peripheral blood, obtained 28 days after the second AZD1222 dose. CDR3 region: CASSLSRDGKTEAFF. The CDR3, as DNA: TGTGCCAGCAGCTTGTCCCGGGACGGGAAGACTGAAGCTTTCTTT.